The sequence of this TCR beta chain was determined in a study of CXCR3-negative and CXCR3-positive naive CD8 T cells. About the research overall: Summed over all libraries, TRB reads came to about 140 million, with about 1.5 +/- 0.3 million per library. Study conclusions and caveats: TCR strength was inferred from TRB CDR3 properties, while surface CD5 was comparable between naive subsets. Compared with CXCR3-negative naive cells, CXCR3-positive naive cells showed more hydrophobic TRB CDR3s.

Through 5' RACE with UMI labels, the TRB cDNA libraries were prepared. TCRdb re-called the 5' RACE reads and gives one entry per CDR3 protein, without DNA. Its table lists about 5,000 distinct CDR3 sequences. With around 300,000 cells each, the CD8+ T cell subsets were individually sorted in triplicate. CD45RO-CCR7+CD27+CD95- cells counted as naive CD8+ T cells. As concerns this clonotype: Its antigen remains unknown.

This CDR3 is 13 amino acids long. CDR1 and CDR2 (germline): SQVTM, ANQGSEA. The gene calls are TRBV29-1 and TRBJ1-1. The source is a human donor in good health. Some clones in this sample may be carry-over from other donors' samples. Sequencing was carried out using naive CXCR3+ CD8+ T cells from blood. Subset indicated: CD45RO-CCR7+CD27+CD95- naive CD8+ T cells expressing CXCR3 (TNR3+). The CDR3: CSGTRAMNTEAFF.